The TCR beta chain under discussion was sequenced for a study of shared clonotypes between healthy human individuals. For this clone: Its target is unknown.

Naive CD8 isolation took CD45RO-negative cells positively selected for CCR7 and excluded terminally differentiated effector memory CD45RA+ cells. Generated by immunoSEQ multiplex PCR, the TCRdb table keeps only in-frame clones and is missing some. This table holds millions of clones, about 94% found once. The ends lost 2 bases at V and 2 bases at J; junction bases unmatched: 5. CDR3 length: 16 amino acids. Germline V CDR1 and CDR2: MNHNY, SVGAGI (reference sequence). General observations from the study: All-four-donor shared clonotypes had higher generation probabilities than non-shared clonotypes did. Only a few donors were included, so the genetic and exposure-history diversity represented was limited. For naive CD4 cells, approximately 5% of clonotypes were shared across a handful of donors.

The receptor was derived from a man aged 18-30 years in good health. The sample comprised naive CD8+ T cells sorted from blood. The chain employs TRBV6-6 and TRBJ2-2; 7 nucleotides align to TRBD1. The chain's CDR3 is CASSYPGTVNTGELFF. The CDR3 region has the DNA TGTGCCAGCAGTTACCCTGGGACAGTAAACACCGGGGAGCTGTTTTTT.